This passage covers 4 T cell receptor beta chains from one sample sequenced in a study of graft-versus-host responses after intestinal transplantation. These receptors have no identified antigens. Sequencing was performed with immunoSEQ multiplex PCR; in TCRdb, only in-frame clones are kept and a portion is missing. The profile covers roughly 69,000 clones, with 90% appearing a single time and about 1.7% taken by the ten largest. The sequences come from unstimulated CD8+ T cells sorted from spleen or lymph node cells, collected before transplant. Receptor source: a human donor who was the organ donor for an intestinal transplant.

This clone was detected once. The gene calls are TRBV28 and TRBJ2-1; TRBD2 aligns across 9 bases. Trimming removed 3 bases from V and 4 bases from J; junction bases left unmatched: 10. CDR1 is MDHEN and CDR2 is SYDVKM in the germline V gene. The CDR3 totals 17 residues. CDR3 region: CASSFAGVSGRYNEQFF. In DNA, the CDR3 is TGTGCCAGCAGTTTTGCCGGAGTAAGCGGGAGGTACAATGAGCAGTTCTTC.

The chain recombines TRBV12-5 with TRBJ2-1; TRBD1 matches at 8 bases. Losses at the gene ends were 6 bases for V and 9 bases for J; bases not matched to a gene: 16. The CDR3 sequence is 16 residues long. The germline V gene has CDR1 LGHNT and CDR2 FRNRAP. DNA of the CDR3: TGTGCTAGTGGAGAACCGGGACAGGCCCTCGTGGGTGAGCAGTTCTTC. This gives the protein CASGEPGQALVGEQFF.

The V call is TRBV9, the J call TRBJ2-3, with TRBD1 matching 9 bases. There are 18 residues in the CDR3. The V and J ends lost 4 bases and 0 bases, in that order; junction bases with no gene match: 12. Germline V gene data show CDR1 as SGDLS and CDR2 as YYNGEE. In nucleotides, the CDR3 is TGTGCCAGCAGCACAGGGACAGGGACCACTCCTAGCACAGATACGCAGTATTTT. It yields the protein CASSTGTGTTPSTDTQYF.

The chain has TRBV6-4 and TRBJ2-7; D not resolved. This CDR3 has 11 amino acids. CDR1 is MRHNA and CDR2 is SNTAGT in the germline V gene. Trimming removed 3 bases from V and 5 bases from J, with 5 bases in between. The CDR3 loop is CASSDIHEQYF. In DNA, the CDR3 is TGTGCCAGCAGTGATATCCACGAGCAGTACTTC.